This TCR beta chain is drawn from a study of Ad26.COV2.S vaccination and SARS-CoV-2 variants. Overall study results and limits: Substantial breadth was reportedly displayed by spike-specific CD8+ and CD4+ T cell responses after vaccination. Vaccine and placebo recipients had comparable breadth of non-spike TCRs. Compared with placebo recipients, vaccine recipients had higher spike-specific TCR breadth.

Indicated treatment: around 19 received Ad26.COV2.S at low or high dose, single or two shots; about five received placebo; per-sample allocation not given. Sample collection was performed on day 63 after the first vaccine or placebo injection. The donor was a Boston adult aged 18-55 years. Here immunoSEQ multiplex PCR was the method, and the copy in TCRdb shows in-frame clones only, minus some. Of a few hundred thousand clones listed, around 87% are singletons. For this clone: What it binds is not known.

The CDR3 totals 15 residues. Trimming left V 6 bases short and J 6 bases short, with 18 bases between. Germline loops: CDR1 MNHEY, CDR2 SVGEGT. Sequences were derived from peripheral blood, sampled in a trial of Ad26.COV2.S vaccine versus placebo. The V and J genes are TRBV6-2 or TRBV6-3 and TRBJ1-5; D gene ambiguous. The TCR originated in a person between 18 and 60 years old who received the Ad26.COV2.S COVID-19 vaccine or a placebo. The CDR3 bases are TGTGCCAGCAGCCCACCCCCCTGGGTGCGTCAGCCCCAGCATTTT. Translation gives CASSPPPWVRQPQHF.